Shown below are 26 T cell receptor beta chains from a single sample sequenced in a study of shared clonotypes between healthy human individuals. In the naive CD8 group, cells lacked CD45RO and were positively selected for CCR7, so terminally differentiated effector memory CD45RA+ cells were left out. The assay was immunoSEQ multiplex PCR, and TCRdb's table has in-frame clones only and misses some. This sample has over 2,000,000 clones, with approximately 92% found just once. The sequenced sample consisted of naive CD8+ T cells from PBMCs. The receptor source for this set is a man aged 18 to 29 in good health. Some clones in this sample may be carry-over from other donors' samples.

In its sample, this clone was seen once. Other nucleotide sequences in the sample specify the same CDR3. The rearrangement links TRBV19 to TRBJ2-7; TRBD2 might be the D (6 bases). This CDR3 is built from 14 residues. Germline CDR1 LNHDA, CDR2 SQIVND (reference sequence). V lost 4 bases and J 0 bases, leaving 10 bases between the germline ends. The CDR3 DNA is TGTGCCAGTAGTAATCGGGACTCCTCCTACGAGCAGTACTTC. Encoded protein: CASSNRDSSYEQYF.

The chain has TRBV7-9 and TRBJ2-5; the match to TRBD2 covers 7 bases. The CDR3 length is 15 residues. V shed 1 base and J 5 bases; nucleotides not matched to a gene: 7. The germline V gene encodes CDR1 SEHNR and CDR2 FQNEAQ (reference sequence). The DNA for the CDR3 is TGTGCCAGCAGCTTAGTGTCGGCTAGCGGTGAGACCCAGTACTTC. Translation: CASSLVSASGETQYF.

This chain links TRBV27 with TRBJ1-1; unclear D gene. This CDR3 is built from 14 residues. The V gene lost 4 bases and the J gene lost 1 base, with 10 bases spanning the gap. From germline, CDR1 is MNHEY and CDR2 SMNVEV (reference sequence). CDR3 region: CASSYVGTNTEAFF. The CDR3 DNA reads TGTGCCAGCAGTTATGTTGGCACGAACACTGAAGCTTTCTTT.

This clone was counted once. The chain links TRBV7-3 to TRBJ1-1, with TRBD1 matching 10 bases. The CDR3 has 16 residues. The V gene's germline CDR1 is SGHTA and CDR2 FQGTGA. Unmatched junction bases numbered 7, after V lost 3 bases and J lost 3 bases. Written as DNA, the CDR3 is TGTGCCAGCAGCTTCCCTCGACAGGGGGCGGACACTGAAGCTTTCTTT. The encoded protein is CASSFPRQGADTEAFF. The full variable domain, rest sourced from reference TRBV7-3 and TRBJ1-1, is GAGVSQTPSNKVTEKGKYVELRCDPISGHTALYWYRQSLGQGPEFLIYFQGTGAADDSGLPNDRFFAVRPEGSVSTLKIQRTERGDSAVYLCASSFPRQGADTEAFFGQGTRLTVV.

The chain recombines TRBV28 with TRBJ2-1, with 8 bases fitting TRBD2. The CDR3 covers 16 residues. Germline CDR1 reads MDHEN; CDR2 reads SYDVKM. The V gene end was trimmed by 4 bases and the J gene end by 4 bases; junction bases not matched to a gene: 9. Here the CDR3 reads CASSSIGERGYNEQFF. In nucleotides, the CDR3 is TGTGCCAGCAGTTCTATAGGCGAGCGGGGGTACAATGAGCAGTTCTTC.

J is TRBJ2-7 and V is TRBV29-1; D is undetermined. CDR3 size: 11 residues. Germline V CDR1 and CDR2: SQVTM, ANQGSEA. V lost 7 bases, J lost 2 bases, and 9 bases lay in between. CDR3 nucleotide sequence: TGCAGCGCCCTGGCCCCCTACGAGCAGTACTTC. It encodes CSALAPYEQYF.

The chain joins TRBV4-1 to TRBJ2-7, with 10 bases that match TRBD1. V was pared by 8 bases and J by 3 bases, with 7 bases of the junction left unmatched. The CDR3 totals 14 residues. Per germline, CDR1 MGHRA and CDR2 YSYEKL. This CDR3 reads CASQIDRGLYEQYF. The CDR3 nucleotides read TGCGCCAGCCAGATAGACAGGGGGCTCTACGAGCAGTACTTC.

The chain couples TRBV15 to TRBJ2-1; a possible D gene is TRBD1 (5 bases). The length of the CDR3 is 15 residues. The germline V and J ends were trimmed by 0 bases and 6 bases, with 12 bases remaining between them. Germline CDR1 LNHNV, CDR2 YYDKDF (reference sequence). The CDR3 loop is CATSREPGYINEQFF. The CDR3 bases are TGTGCCACCAGCAGAGAACCAGGGTATATCAATGAGCAGTTCTTC. The complete variable domain, with remaining parts taken from reference TRBV15 and TRBJ2-1, reads DAMVIQNPRYQVTQFGKPVTLSCSQTLNHNVMYWYQQKSSQAPKLLFHYYDKDFNNEADTPDNFQSRRPNTSFCFLDIRSPGLGDTAMYLCATSREPGYINEQFFGPGTRLTVL.

This clone appeared once. V and J are TRBV9 and TRBJ2-1; 8 bases are shared with TRBD2. Germline values: CDR1 SGDLS, CDR2 YYNGEE. Trimming took 4 bases from V and 0 from J; bases not matched to a gene: 3. This CDR3 spans 15 amino acids. The CDR3 DNA sequence: TGTGCCAGCAGCCGCGGGACTAGCTCCTACAATGAGCAGTTCTTC. It translates to CASSRGTSSYNEQFF.

The rearrangement joins TRBV25-1 to TRBJ2-7; D is perhaps TRBD2 (6 bases). From germline, CDR1 is MGHDK and CDR2 SYGVNS. The CDR3 consists of 16 residues. Trimming left V 3 bases short and J 3 bases short, with 18 bases between. Here the CDR3 DNA reads TGTGCCAGCAGTGACCCTCGGGGGAGAGGAGGCTACGAGCAGTACTTC. Translation gives CASSDPRGRGGYEQYF.

This chain connects TRBV28 to TRBJ2-1, with TRBD2 matching 8 bases. J was trimmed by 4 bases and V by 2 bases; bases with no gene match: 4. This CDR3 has 15 amino acids. Germline CDR1 and CDR2: MDHEN and SYDVKM. The CDR3 coding sequence is TGTGCCAGCAGTTTAGGGACTAGTTTTTACAATGAGCAGTTCTTC. Translated, it gives CASSLGTSFYNEQFF. The whole variable domain, filled in from reference TRBV28 and TRBJ2-1, reads DVKVTQSSRYLVKRTGEKVFLECVQDMDHENMFWYRQDPGLGLRLIYFSYDVKMKEKGDIPEGYSVSREKKERFSLILESASTNQTSMYLCASSLGTSFYNEQFFGPGTRLTVL.

The chain couples TRBV7-2 to TRBJ2-5, with D possibly being TRBD1 or TRBD2 (5 bases each). The CDR3 is made up of 14 amino acids. The germline V and J ends were trimmed by 2 bases and 5 bases, with 12 bases remaining between them. Germline lookup yields CDR1 SGHTA and CDR2 FQGNSA. The CDR3 region has the DNA TGTGCCAGCAGCTTATATCTAGGGGAGGAGACCCAGTACTTC. Protein sequence: CASSLYLGEETQYF. The entire variable domain, with the rest obtained from reference TRBV7-2 and TRBJ2-5, is as follows: GAGVSQSPSNKVTEKGKDVELRCDPISGHTALYWYRQSLGQGLEFLIYFQGNSAPDKSGLPSDRFSAERTGGSVSTLTIQRTQQEDSAVYLCASSLYLGEETQYFGPGTRLLVL.

The V and J genes are TRBV11-2 and TRBJ2-5; D is ambiguous. In germline, CDR1 is SGHAT, CDR2 FQNNGV. V shed 0 bases and J shed 5 bases, with 10 bases lying between them. The CDR3 length is 14 residues. CDR3 nucleotides: TGTGCCAGCAGCTTAGAACCGAAATCGGAGACCCAGTACTTC. It yields the protein CASSLEPKSETQYF.

This clone was recorded only once. The rearrangement joins TRBV5-5 to TRBJ2-2; 9 nucleotides align to TRBD1. CDR3 length: 14 amino acids. Germline CDR1 SGHKS, CDR2 YYEKEE (reference sequence). With 4 bases clipped from V and 6 bases from J, the junction kept 4 bases outside the gene matches. CDR3 sequence reads: CASSPGTGSGELFF. The CDR3 DNA sequence: TGTGCCAGCAGCCCCGGGACAGGGTCCGGGGAGCTGTTTTTT.

The rearrangement uses TRBV27 and TRBJ2-3, with D possibly matching TRBD2 (6 bases). In germline, CDR1 is MNHEY, CDR2 SMNVEV (reference sequence). The CDR3 spans 17 residues. The V and J ends lost 5 bases and 0 bases respectively, with 18 bases between them. CDR3 sequence: CASSRRGIAASTDTQYF. The DNA for the CDR3 is TGTGCCAGCAGTCGTCGAGGAATAGCGGCTAGCACAGATACGCAGTATTTT.

The sample holds one count of this clone. The CDR3 spells CASSNDRAVYEQYF. As DNA, the CDR3 is TGTGCCAGCAGTAACGACCGCGCTGTCTACGAGCAGTACTTC. This sequence joins TRBV28 and TRBJ2-5; D is ambiguous. The DNA matches TRBJ2-7 better at its end, which makes the J call doubtful. Looked up from germline, CDR1 is MDHEN and CDR2 is SYDVKM. CDR3 length: 14 residues.

The chain uses TRBV19 and TRBJ1-1; tentative D call: TRBD1 (5 bases). The germline CDR1 and CDR2 sequences are LNHDA and SQIVND (reference sequence). The V and J ends lost 8 bases and 3 bases respectively, with 16 bases between them. This CDR3 spans 14 amino acids. The CDR3 protein is CASSGGMEYTEAFF. DNA of the CDR3: TGTGCCAGTTCTGGGGGGATGGAGTACACTGAAGCTTTCTTT.

The chain joins TRBV10-3 to TRBJ2-7; TRBD2 matches at 14 bases. This CDR3 has 16 amino acids. The junction had 7 bases not matched to a gene; V was cut back by 7 bases and J by 2 bases. Germline lookup yields CDR1 ENHRY and CDR2 SYGVKD. CDR3 nucleotide sequence: TGTGCCATCACCCAACCGGGACTAGCGGGGGCCTACGAGCAGTACTTC. It codes for CAITQPGLAGAYEQYF.

On this clone: Within the sample, other DNA sequences also encode this same CDR3. The chain has TRBV5-1 and TRBJ2-7; 9 positions agree with TRBD1. Germline values: CDR1 SGHRS, CDR2 YFSETQ. The CDR3 totals 14 residues. Unmatched junction bases numbered 4, after V lost 3 bases and J lost 3 bases. As DNA, the CDR3 is TGCGCCAGCAGCTATAGACAGGGGGACTACGAGCAGTACTTC. Its protein is CASSYRQGDYEQYF.

The chain recombines TRBV18 with TRBJ2-5; 12 nucleotides align to TRBD2. Unmatched junction bases numbered 13, after V lost 0 bases and J lost 8 bases. The CDR3 sequence is 18 residues long. CDR1 KGHSH and CDR2 LQKENI come from the germline V gene. The CDR3: CASSPPRLAGDIGETQYF. In DNA form, the CDR3 reads TGTGCCAGCTCACCACCGCGACTAGCGGGAGATATAGGGGAAACCCAGTACTTC.

V usage is TRBV28 and J usage is TRBJ2-4, with 9 bases matching TRBD2. Germline loops: CDR1 MDHEN, CDR2 SYDVKM. The CDR3 covers 21 residues. The V and J ends lost 6 bases and 1 base, in that order; junction bases with no gene match: 22. CDR3 sequence: CASSNPLVVAGGLVAKNIQYF. The DNA for the CDR3 is TGTGCCAGCAGCAATCCCCTAGTGGTGGCGGGAGGGCTGGTGGCCAAAAACATTCAGTACTTC.

This chain links TRBV19 with TRBJ2-7, with no clear D. The CDR3 is 13 residues long. The V gene's germline CDR1 is LNHDA and CDR2 SQIVND (reference sequence). Between the trimmed V and J ends, which lost 8 bases and 0 bases, there was a span of 11 bases. In nucleotides, the CDR3 is TGTGCCAGTGGGATCCAAAACTCCTACGAGCAGTACTTC. Its protein is CASGIQNSYEQYF.

The chain has TRBV5-1 and TRBJ2-3, with a possible D match to TRBD1 (5 bases). From germline, CDR1 is SGHRS and CDR2 YFSETQ. V was shortened by 0 bases and J by 8 bases, with 22 bases between the two germline ends. This CDR3 region has 17 residues. As DNA, the CDR3 is TGCGCCAGCAGCTTGGTTCGGTCAGGGTCTGGGGCCGGTACGCAGTATTTT. It specifies CASSLVRSGSGAGTQYF.

This clone has only one observation. The rearrangement joins TRBV2 to TRBJ2-3; D not resolved. Germline V gene data show CDR1 as SNHLY and CDR2 as FYNNEI. The CDR3 sequence is 15 residues long. V was pared by 1 base and J by 4 bases, with 12 bases between. Here the CDR3 reads CASSEGLEVPDTQYF. The CDR3 DNA is TGTGCCAGCAGTGAAGGGCTAGAGGTCCCAGATACGCAGTATTTT.

The rearrangement joins TRBV7-9 to TRBJ2-1; the D gene is possibly TRBD1 (6 bases). V lost 5 bases to trimming and J lost 6 bases, with 20 bases between them. Germline values: CDR1 SEHNR, CDR2 FQNEAQ (reference sequence). This CDR3 has 16 amino acids. As DNA, the CDR3 is TGTGCCAGCAGCCAAACGTCAGGGGCACGTGTCAATGAGCAGTTCTTC. Protein product: CASSQTSGARVNEQFF.

The CDR3 here is CASGFGRADQETQYF. Written as DNA, the CDR3 is TGTGCTAGTGGTTTCGGAAGGGCCGACCAAGAGACCCAGTACTTC. The chain couples TRBV12-5 to TRBJ2-5; D remains ambiguous. V shed 3 bases and J shed 0 bases, with 11 bases lying between them. The length of the CDR3 is 15 residues. Germline V lookup: CDR1 LGHNT, CDR2 FRNRAP.